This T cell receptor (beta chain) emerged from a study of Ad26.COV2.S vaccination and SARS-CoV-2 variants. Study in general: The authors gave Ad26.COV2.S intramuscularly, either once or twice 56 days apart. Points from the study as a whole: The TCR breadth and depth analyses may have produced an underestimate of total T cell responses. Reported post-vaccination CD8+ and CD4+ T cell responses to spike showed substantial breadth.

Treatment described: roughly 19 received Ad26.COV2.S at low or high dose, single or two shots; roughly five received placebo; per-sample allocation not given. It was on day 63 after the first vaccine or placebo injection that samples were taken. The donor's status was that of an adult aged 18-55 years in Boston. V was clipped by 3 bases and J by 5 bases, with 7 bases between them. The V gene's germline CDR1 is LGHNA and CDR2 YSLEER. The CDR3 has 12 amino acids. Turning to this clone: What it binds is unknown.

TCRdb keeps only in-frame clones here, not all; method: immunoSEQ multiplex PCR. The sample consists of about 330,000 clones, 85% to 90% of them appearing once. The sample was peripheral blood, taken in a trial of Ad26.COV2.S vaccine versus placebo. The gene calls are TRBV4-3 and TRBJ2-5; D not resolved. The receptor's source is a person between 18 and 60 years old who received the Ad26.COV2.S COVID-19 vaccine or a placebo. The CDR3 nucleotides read TGCGCCAGCAGCCACCCCGGGGAGACCCAGTACTTC. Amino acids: CASSHPGETQYF.